Shown below are 24 T cell receptor beta chains from a single sample sequenced in a study of T-cell reconstitution after alpha-beta-depleted transplantation in children. Preparation of the TCRbeta library used unique molecular identifiers. Each CDR3 protein is one row after TCRdb ran MiXCR on the PCR reads. The data contain some 550,000 distinct CDR3 sequences, 23% of them singletons. Sequencing used PBMCs, mostly from graft donor cells, obtained 360 days after TCRalphabeta/CD19-depleted stem cell transplant. The receptors were sampled from a boy under three years old who had a stem cell transplant for acute myeloid leukemia, so the T cells may come from the graft donor.

J is TRBJ1-5 and V is TRBV5-1; D might be TRBD1 (6 bases). Looked up from germline, CDR1 is SGHRS and CDR2 is YFSETQ. V lost 4 bases and J 6 bases, leaving 14 bases between the germline ends. This CDR3 has 14 residues. The CDR3 DNA follows: TGCGCCAGCAGCCCCGAGGGGGGGACTCAGCCCCAGCATTTT. Translating it yields CASSPEGGTQPQHF.

This clonotype was observed a few times. The V call is TRBV5-1, the J call TRBJ2-7; TRBD1 agrees at 7 bases. The germline V gene has CDR1 SGHRS and CDR2 YFSETQ. This CDR3 is 15 amino acids long. The trim removed 2 bases at V and 4 bases at J, leaving 9 bases unmatched. CDR3 residues: CASSLHKGQVYEQYV. CDR3 DNA sequence: TGCGCCAGCAGCTTACACAAAGGACAGGTTTACGAGCAGTACGTC.

In this sample, this clonotype turned up many times. The chain combines TRBV29-1 with TRBJ2-3; no firm D call. Germline lookup yields CDR1 SQVTM and CDR2 ANQGSEA. The CDR3 consists of 14 residues. The V end lost 4 bases, the J end lost 0 bases, and 11 bases lay between the germline ends. This CDR3 reads CSVGGTISTDTQYF. CDR3 coding DNA: TGCAGCGTTGGAGGTACAATCAGCACAGATACGCAGTATTTT.

V usage is TRBV5-5 and J usage is TRBJ2-3, with D unresolved. Germline CDR1 SGHKS, CDR2 YYEKEE (reference sequence). The CDR3 runs to 15 residues. V shed 0 bases and J shed 2 bases, with 10 bases lying between them. CDR3 amino acids: CASSLVGDNTDTQYF. The DNA for the CDR3 is TGTGCCAGCAGCTTGGTTGGGGATAACACAGATACGCAGTATTTT.

Many counts were recorded for this clonotype. The chain couples TRBV5-4 to TRBJ1-5, with 12 bases that match TRBD1. V was clipped by 6 bases and J by 5 bases; unmatched bases: 6. This CDR3 is 15 amino acids long. Germline CDR1 SGHNT, CDR2 YYREEE (reference sequence). DNA of the CDR3: TGTGCCAGCACCCGGTGGGACAGGGGGCATCAGCCCCAGCATTTT. Translated: CASTRWDRGHQPQHF.

This clonotype was seen more than once but under ten times. The rearrangement links TRBV29-1 to TRBJ1-2; 8 bases align to TRBD1. The CDR3 runs to 13 residues. CDR1 and CDR2 (germline): SQVTM, ANQGSEA. Unmatched junction bases numbered 7, after V lost 6 bases and J lost 4 bases. The CDR3 loop reads CSVGTGTGYGYTF. Here the CDR3 DNA reads TGCAGCGTGGGTACAGGGACAGGCTATGGCTACACCTTC.

The DNA for the CDR3 is TGTGCCACCAGTGACTCGCAGATATCCTACGAGCAGTACTTC. Translating it yields CATSDSQISYEQYF. The genes are TRBV24-1 and TRBJ2-7, with no clear D. Trimming cost V 4 bases and J 1 base, with 10 bases left between them. Germline CDR1 reads KGHDR; CDR2 reads SFDVKD. The CDR3 extends over 14 amino acids.

This clonotype was detected a few times. The chain uses TRBV25-1 and TRBJ1-5; tentative D call: TRBD1 (6 bases). The CDR3 extends over 16 amino acids. Trimming pared 8 bases from V and 1 base from J, leaving 18 bases between. CDR1 and CDR2 (germline): MGHDK, SYGVNS. The CDR3 region has the DNA TGTGCCAGCGCCCGGGACACCAAGGGAAGCAATCAGCCCCAGCATTTT. Protein sequence: CASARDTKGSNQPQHF.

This clonotype was observed many times. The J gene is TRBJ2-1, the V gene TRBV5-1; D ambiguous. The CDR3 is 15 residues long. The V gene lost 3 bases and the J gene lost 0 bases, with 10 bases spanning the gap. Germline V gene sequence: CDR1 SGHRS, CDR2 YFSETQ. The CDR3: CASSWPEVSYNEQFF. CDR3 coding DNA: TGCGCCAGCAGCTGGCCAGAAGTCTCCTACAATGAGCAGTTCTTC. Looking up the rest from reference TRBV5-1 and TRBJ2-1 gives the full variable domain: KAGVTQTPRYLIKTRGQQVTLSCSPISGHRSVSWYQQTPGQGLQFLFEYFSETQRNKGNFPGRFSGRQFSNSRSEMNVSTLELGDSALYLCASSWPEVSYNEQFFGPGTRLTVL.

The chain recombines TRBV12-3 or TRBV12-4 with TRBJ1-2; 9 positions agree with TRBD1. This CDR3 is 14 amino acids long. The V gene end was trimmed by 7 bases and the J gene end by 4 bases; junction bases not matched to a gene: 7. As DNA, the CDR3 is TGTGCCAGCAATCCGGGACAGGGAATCTATGGCTACACCTTC. Amino acids: CASNPGQGIYGYTF.

Only a few counts were recorded for this clonotype. The genes are TRBV1 and TRBJ2-1; TRBD1, as called in the table, went unchecked against the DNA. TRBV1 is given as a pseudogene. This CDR3 contains 18 residues. CDR3 sequence: CSQGSGGNPVLSYNEQFF. In DNA form, the CDR3 reads TGCTCGCAGGGGAGCGGGGGCAATCCCGTCCTTTCCTACAATGAGCAGTTCTTC.

The chain has TRBV12-3 or TRBV12-4 and TRBJ2-5, with TRBD1 matching 7 bases. V was pared by 6 bases and J by 2 bases, with 12 bases of the junction left unmatched. The CDR3 has 16 amino acids. CDR3 region: CASSFPDRDPQETQYF. The CDR3 DNA reads as TGTGCCAGCAGCTTCCCCGACAGGGACCCTCAAGAGACCCAGTACTTC.

This clonotype was counted many times. This chain links TRBV24-1 with TRBJ1-5; weak D call: TRBD1 (5 bases). Germline V CDR1 and CDR2: KGHDR, SFDVKD. This CDR3 has 16 amino acids. V was trimmed by 8 bases and J by 2 bases, leaving 18 bases between them. The CDR3 region is CATNELLQGGNQPQHF. For the CDR3, the DNA is TGTGCCACCAACGAGTTATTGCAGGGAGGCAATCAGCCCCAGCATTTT.

This clonotype appeared a few times. The V call is TRBV21-1, the J call TRBJ2-7; the DNA was not used to check the table's D call, TRBD1. TRBV21-1 is classified as a pseudogene. The CDR3 contains 14 residues. CDR3 nucleotide sequence: TGTGCCAGCGGGCAAGCGGGGGGGCCGTTAGAGCAGTACGTC. Translating gives CASGQAGGPLEQYV.

This clonotype was counted a single time. This chain uses TRBV20-1 with TRBJ2-3, with D perhaps matching TRBD1 or TRBD2 (5 bases each). CDR1 and CDR2 (germline): DFQATT, SNEGSKA (reference sequence). Trimming shortened V by 5 bases and J by 0 bases, and 9 bases separated the two germline ends. The CDR3 length is 13 residues. CDR3 amino acids: CSAGDPSTDTQYF. The CDR3 region has the DNA TGCAGTGCTGGGGACCCAAGCACAGATACGCAGTATTTT.

The rearrangement joins TRBV20-1 to TRBJ2-5; 8 bases fit TRBD2. The CDR3 consists of 14 residues. Germline V gives CDR1 DFQATT, CDR2 SNEGSKA (reference sequence). Trimming took 3 bases from V and 4 from J; bases not matched to a gene: 7. This CDR3 is CSARALSGVETQYF. CDR3 nucleotides: TGCAGTGCTAGGGCTCTTAGCGGGGTAGAGACCCAGTACTTC.

This chain connects TRBV18 to TRBJ2-2, with D possibly being TRBD2 (6 bases). V dropped 4 bases and J dropped 0 bases, with 21 bases sitting between them. This CDR3 has 19 residues. Germline CDR1 KGHSH, CDR2 LQKENI. CDR3 coding DNA: TGTGCCAGCTCACTGACCCCGCCGTGGGGGGAGACGAACACCGGGGAGCTGTTTTTT. Translated: CASSLTPPWGETNTGELFF.

V usage is TRBV20-1 and J usage is TRBJ2-3, with D maybe TRBD2 (6 bases). Germline V gives CDR1 DFQATT, CDR2 SNEGSKA (reference sequence). The V gene lost 4 bases and the J gene lost 0 bases, with 17 bases spanning the gap. The CDR3 spans 16 residues. The CDR3 protein is CSATSAGTFSTDTQYF. CDR3 sequence (DNA): TGCAGTGCTACTTCGGCGGGGACTTTTAGCACAGATACGCAGTATTTT.

V usage is TRBV20-1 and J usage is TRBJ2-7; TRBD1 or TRBD2 may be the D gene (6 bases each). This CDR3 is built from 15 residues. The germline V gene has CDR1 DFQATT and CDR2 SNEGSKA (reference sequence). V lost 3 bases and J 0 bases, leaving 15 bases between the germline ends. This CDR3 reads CSARDRKGGSYEQYF. As DNA, the CDR3 is TGCAGTGCTAGGGATCGGAAGGGGGGCTCCTACGAGCAGTACTTC.

The genes are TRBV18 and TRBJ2-7, with D perhaps matching TRBD2 (5 bases). CDR1 is KGHSH, CDR2 LQKENI, per germline. This CDR3 region has 14 residues. The V end lost 0 bases, the J end lost 5 bases, and 11 bases lay between the germline ends. The CDR3 protein is CASSPPSSRDEQYF. CDR3 coding DNA: TGTGCCAGCTCACCACCCAGTTCGAGGGACGAGCAGTACTTC.

This clonotype showed up just a few times. The chain combines TRBV12-3 or TRBV12-4 with TRBJ2-1; the match to TRBD2 covers 10 bases. This CDR3 is 17 amino acids long. J gave up 3 bases and V 4 bases, and 9 bases lay outside the gene matches. The CDR3 spells CASSSPTLAGSYNEQFF. The DNA for the CDR3 is TGTGCCAGCAGTTCCCCCACACTAGCGGGGAGCTACAATGAGCAGTTCTTC.

This clonotype has a handful of counts. This sequence joins TRBV6-1 and TRBJ2-7; 13 nucleotides agree with TRBD2. Trimming took 6 bases from V and 3 from J; bases not matched to a gene: 5. The CDR3 totals 15 residues. Germline CDR1 reads MNHNS; CDR2 reads SASEGT. CDR3 residues: CASRHGTSGDYEQYF. In DNA form, the CDR3 reads TGTGCCAGCAGGCATGGGACTAGCGGGGACTACGAGCAGTACTTC.

The chain joins TRBV5-1 to TRBJ1-4; D remains unclear. Trimming removed 5 bases at V and 6 bases at J, with 11 bases between. Looked up from germline, CDR1 is SGHRS and CDR2 is YFSETQ. The CDR3 consists of 13 residues. DNA of the CDR3: TGCGCCAGCAGAAGGAGGGCGGATGAAAAACTGTTTTTT. Translation: CASRRRADEKLFF.

In this sample, this clonotype turned up a few times. With a much larger clone just one base away, this may be a read error. This CDR3 reads CASSPDRDEQYF. Written as DNA, the CDR3 is TGTGCCAGCAGCCCCGACAGGGACGAGCAGTACTTC. J is TRBJ2-7 and V is TRBV7-9, with TRBD1 identical over 7 bases. Germline CDR1 reads SEHNR; CDR2 reads FQNEAQ (reference sequence). This CDR3 is 12 amino acids long. V trimming: 5 bases; J trimming: 5 bases; junction bases outside the gene matches: 3.